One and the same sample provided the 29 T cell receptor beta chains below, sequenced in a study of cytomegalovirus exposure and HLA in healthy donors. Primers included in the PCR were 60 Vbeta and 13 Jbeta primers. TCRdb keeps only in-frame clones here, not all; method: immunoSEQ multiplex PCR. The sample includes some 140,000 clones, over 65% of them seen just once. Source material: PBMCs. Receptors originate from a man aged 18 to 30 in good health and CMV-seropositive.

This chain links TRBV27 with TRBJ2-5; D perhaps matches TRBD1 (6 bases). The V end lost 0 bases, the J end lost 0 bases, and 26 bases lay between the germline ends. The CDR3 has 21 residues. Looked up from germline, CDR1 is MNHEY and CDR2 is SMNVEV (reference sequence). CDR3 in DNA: TGTGCCAGCAGTTTATCTGGACAGTTGGGACCCTCTCTTTGGTACCAAGAGACCCAGTACTTC. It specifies CASSLSGQLGPSLWYQETQYF.

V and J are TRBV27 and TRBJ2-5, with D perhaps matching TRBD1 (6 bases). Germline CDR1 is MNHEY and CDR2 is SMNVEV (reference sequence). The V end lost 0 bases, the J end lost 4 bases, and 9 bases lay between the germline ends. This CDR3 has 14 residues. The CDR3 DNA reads TGTGCCAGCAGTTTATCCAAAGGGGGAGAGACCCAGTACTTC. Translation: CASSLSKGGETQYF.

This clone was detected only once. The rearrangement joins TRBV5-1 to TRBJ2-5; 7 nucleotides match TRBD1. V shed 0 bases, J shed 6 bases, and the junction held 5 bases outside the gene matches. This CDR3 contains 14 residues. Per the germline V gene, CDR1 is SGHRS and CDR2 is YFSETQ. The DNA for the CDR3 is TGCGCCAGCAGCTTGGTAGGGGGCGGAAAGACCCAGTACTTC. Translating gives CASSLVGGGKTQYF.

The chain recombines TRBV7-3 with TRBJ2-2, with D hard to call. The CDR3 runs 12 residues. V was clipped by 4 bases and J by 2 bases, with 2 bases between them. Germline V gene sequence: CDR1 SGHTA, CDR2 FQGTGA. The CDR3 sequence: CASSSNTGELFF. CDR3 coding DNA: TGTGCCAGCAGCTCTAACACCGGGGAGCTGTTTTTT.

CDR3 nucleotide sequence: TGTGCCAGCAGCCTTGGACAGGGTAACACCATATATTTT. Its protein product is CASSLGQGNTIYF. The chain combines TRBV7-2 with TRBJ1-3, with 8 positions matching TRBD1. V shed 5 bases and J 7 bases; nucleotides not matched to a gene: 4. Germline V lookup: CDR1 SGHTA, CDR2 FQGNSA. The CDR3 length is 13 residues. The variable domain in full, with the rest retrieved from reference TRBV7-2 and TRBJ1-3, is GAGVSQSPSNKVTEKGKDVELRCDPISGHTALYWYRQSLGQGLEFLIYFQGNSAPDKSGLPSDRFSAERTGGSVSTLTIQRTQQEDSAVYLCASSLGQGNTIYFGEGSWLTVV.

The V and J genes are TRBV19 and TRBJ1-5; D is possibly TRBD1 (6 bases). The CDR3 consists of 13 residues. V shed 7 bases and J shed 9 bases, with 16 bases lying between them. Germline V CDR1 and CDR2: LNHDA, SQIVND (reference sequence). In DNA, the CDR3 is TGTGCCAGTACCATACAGGGTAATGGGCCCCAGCATTTT. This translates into CASTIQGNGPQHF.

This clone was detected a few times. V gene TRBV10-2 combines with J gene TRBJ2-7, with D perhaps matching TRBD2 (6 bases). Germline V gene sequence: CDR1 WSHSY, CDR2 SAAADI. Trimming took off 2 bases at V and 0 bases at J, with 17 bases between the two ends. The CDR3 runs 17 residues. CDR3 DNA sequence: TGCGCCAGCAGTGAGACGTCCGGAGGGGCGGCCTCCTACGAGCAGTACTTC. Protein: CASSETSGGAASYEQYF.

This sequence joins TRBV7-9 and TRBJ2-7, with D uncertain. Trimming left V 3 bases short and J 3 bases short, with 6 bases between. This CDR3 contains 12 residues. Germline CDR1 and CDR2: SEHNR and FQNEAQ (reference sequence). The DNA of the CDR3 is TGTGCCAGCAGCTTGGCCATCTACGAGCAGTACTTC. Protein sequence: CASSLAIYEQYF.

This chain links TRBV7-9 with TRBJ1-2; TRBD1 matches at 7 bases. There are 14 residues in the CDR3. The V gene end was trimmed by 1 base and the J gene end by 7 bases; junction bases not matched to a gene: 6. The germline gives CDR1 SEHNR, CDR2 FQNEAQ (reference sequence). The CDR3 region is CASSLDEGALGYTF. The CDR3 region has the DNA TGTGCCAGCAGCTTAGATGAGGGGGCGCTTGGCTACACCTTC.

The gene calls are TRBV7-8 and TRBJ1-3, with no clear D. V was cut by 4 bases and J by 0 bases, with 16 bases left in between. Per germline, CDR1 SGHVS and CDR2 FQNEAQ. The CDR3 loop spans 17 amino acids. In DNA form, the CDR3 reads TGTGCCAGCAGCTCGAGCTGGGCTGGGAGCTCTGGAAACACCATATATTTT. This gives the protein CASSSSWAGSSGNTIYF. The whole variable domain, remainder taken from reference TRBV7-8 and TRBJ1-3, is GAGVSQSPRYKVAKRGQDVALRCDPISGHVSLFWYQQALGQGPEFLTYFQNEAQLDKSGLPSDRFFAERPEGSVSTLKIQRTQQEDSAVYLCASSSSWAGSSGNTIYFGEGSWLTVV.

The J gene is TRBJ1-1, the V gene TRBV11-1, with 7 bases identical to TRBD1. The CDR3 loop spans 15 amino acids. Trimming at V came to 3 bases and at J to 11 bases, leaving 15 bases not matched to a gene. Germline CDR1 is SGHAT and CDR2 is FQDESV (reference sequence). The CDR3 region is CASSLTPDRLVRAFF. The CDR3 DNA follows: TGTGCCAGCAGCTTGACCCCGGACAGGTTGGTGCGTGCTTTCTTT.

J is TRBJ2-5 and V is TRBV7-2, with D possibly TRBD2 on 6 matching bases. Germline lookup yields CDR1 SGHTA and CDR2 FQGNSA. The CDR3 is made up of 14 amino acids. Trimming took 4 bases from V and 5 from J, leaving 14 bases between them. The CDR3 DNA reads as TGTGCCAGCAGCTCAAGACTAGTTGGCGAGACCCAGTACTTC. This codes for CASSSRLVGETQYF.

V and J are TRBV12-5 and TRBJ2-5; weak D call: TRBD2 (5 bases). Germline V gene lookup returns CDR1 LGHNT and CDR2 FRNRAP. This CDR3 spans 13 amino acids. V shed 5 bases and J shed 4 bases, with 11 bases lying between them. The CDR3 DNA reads TGTGCTAGTGGTCCCTCGGGATCAGAGACCCAGTACTTC. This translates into CASGPSGSETQYF.

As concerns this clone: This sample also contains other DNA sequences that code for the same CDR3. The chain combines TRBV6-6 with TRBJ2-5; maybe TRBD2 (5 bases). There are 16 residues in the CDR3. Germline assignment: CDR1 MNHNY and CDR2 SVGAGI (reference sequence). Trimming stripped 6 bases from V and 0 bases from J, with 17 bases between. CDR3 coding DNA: TGTGCCAGCAGCTATAGGGCGGGTCGGTACCAAGAGACCCAGTACTTC. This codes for CASSYRAGRYQETQYF.

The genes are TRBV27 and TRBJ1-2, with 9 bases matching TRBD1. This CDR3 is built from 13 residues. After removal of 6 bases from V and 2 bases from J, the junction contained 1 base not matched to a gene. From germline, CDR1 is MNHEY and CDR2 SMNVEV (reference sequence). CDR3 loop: CASRGQGNYGYTF. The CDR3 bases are TGTGCCAGCAGAGGACAGGGGAACTATGGCTACACCTTC.

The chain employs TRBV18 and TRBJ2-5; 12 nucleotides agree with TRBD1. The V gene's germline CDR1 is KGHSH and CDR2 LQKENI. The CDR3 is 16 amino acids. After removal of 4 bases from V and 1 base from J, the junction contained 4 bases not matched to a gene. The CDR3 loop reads CASSQVGQGAQETQYF. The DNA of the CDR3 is TGTGCCAGCTCACAAGTGGGACAGGGGGCCCAAGAGACCCAGTACTTC.

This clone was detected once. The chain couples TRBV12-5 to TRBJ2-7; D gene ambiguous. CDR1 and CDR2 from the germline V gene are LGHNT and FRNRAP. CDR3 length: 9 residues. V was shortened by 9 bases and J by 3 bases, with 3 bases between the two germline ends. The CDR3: CASLYEQYF. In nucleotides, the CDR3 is TGTGCTAGCCTCTACGAGCAGTACTTC.

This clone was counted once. The CDR3 spells CASSMTGGIGEQYF. The CDR3 DNA sequence: TGTGCCAGCAGTATGACAGGGGGAATCGGCGAGCAGTACTTC. The rearrangement joins TRBV6-5 to TRBJ2-7, with 9 positions matching TRBD1. V shed 5 bases, J shed 6 bases, and the junction held 8 bases outside the gene matches. Germline V gene data show CDR1 as MNHEY and CDR2 as SVGAGI. This CDR3 is built from 14 residues.

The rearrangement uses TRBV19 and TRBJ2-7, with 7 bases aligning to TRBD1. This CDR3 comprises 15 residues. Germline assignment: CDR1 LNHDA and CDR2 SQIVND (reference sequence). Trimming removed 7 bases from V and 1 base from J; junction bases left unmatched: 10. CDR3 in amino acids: CASTQQGLGSYEQYF. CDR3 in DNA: TGTGCCAGTACCCAACAGGGGTTGGGTTCCTACGAGCAGTACTTC.

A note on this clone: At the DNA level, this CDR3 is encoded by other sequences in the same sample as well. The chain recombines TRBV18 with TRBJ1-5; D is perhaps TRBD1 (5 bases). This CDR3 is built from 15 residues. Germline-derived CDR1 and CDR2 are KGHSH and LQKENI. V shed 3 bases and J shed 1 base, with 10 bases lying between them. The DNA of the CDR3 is TGTGCCAGCTCACCGGGGCAGGGAAGCAATCAGCCCCAGCATTTT. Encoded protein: CASSPGQGSNQPQHF.

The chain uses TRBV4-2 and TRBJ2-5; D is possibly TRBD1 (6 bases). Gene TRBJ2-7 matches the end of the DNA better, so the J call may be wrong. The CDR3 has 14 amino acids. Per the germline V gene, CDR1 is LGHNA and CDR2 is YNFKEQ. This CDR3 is CASSHYAGAYEQYF. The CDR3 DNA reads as TGTGCCAGCAGCCATTATGCAGGGGCCTACGAGCAGTACTTC.

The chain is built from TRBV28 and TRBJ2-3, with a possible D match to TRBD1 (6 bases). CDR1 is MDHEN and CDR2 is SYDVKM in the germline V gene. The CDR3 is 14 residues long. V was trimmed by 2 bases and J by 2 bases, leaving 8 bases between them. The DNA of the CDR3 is TGTGCCAGCAGTTTAGAGGGGGACACAGATACGCAGTATTTT. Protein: CASSLEGDTDTQYF.

CDR3 loop: CASTGGPTYEQYF. DNA for the CDR3: TGTGCCAGCACAGGGGGGCCAACCTACGAGCAGTACTTC. The genes are TRBV28 and TRBJ2-7; possible D gene TRBD1, 7 bases. This CDR3 has 13 residues. V was shortened by 7 bases and J by 2 bases, with 12 bases between the two germline ends. Per germline, CDR1 MDHEN and CDR2 SYDVKM. Variable domain in full (rest from reference TRBV28 and TRBJ2-7): DVKVTQSSRYLVKRTGEKVFLECVQDMDHENMFWYRQDPGLGLRLIYFSYDVKMKEKGDIPEGYSVSREKKERFSLILESASTNQTSMYLCASTGGPTYEQYFGPGTRLTVT.

The CDR3 sequence: CASSSYSSGRADGELFF. The CDR3 DNA reads TGCGCCAGCAGCTCCTACTCCAGCGGGAGGGCCGACGGGGAGCTGTTTTTT. The J gene is TRBJ2-2, the V gene TRBV5-1; 10 bases align to TRBD2. V gave up 3 bases and J gave up 7 bases; unmatched junction bases: 12. The germline V gene encodes CDR1 SGHRS and CDR2 YFSETQ. This CDR3 is built from 17 residues. Drawing the rest from reference TRBV5-1 and TRBJ2-2, the complete variable domain is KAGVTQTPRYLIKTRGQQVTLSCSPISGHRSVSWYQQTPGQGLQFLFEYFSETQRNKGNFPGRFSGRQFSNSRSEMNVSTLELGDSALYLCASSSYSSGRADGELFFGEGSRLTVL.

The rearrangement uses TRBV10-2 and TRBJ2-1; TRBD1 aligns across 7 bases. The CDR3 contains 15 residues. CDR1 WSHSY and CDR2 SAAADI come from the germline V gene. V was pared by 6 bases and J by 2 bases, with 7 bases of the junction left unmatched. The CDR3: CASSYGQEAYNEQFF. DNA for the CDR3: TGCGCCAGCAGCTATGGACAGGAGGCCTACAATGAGCAGTTCTTC.

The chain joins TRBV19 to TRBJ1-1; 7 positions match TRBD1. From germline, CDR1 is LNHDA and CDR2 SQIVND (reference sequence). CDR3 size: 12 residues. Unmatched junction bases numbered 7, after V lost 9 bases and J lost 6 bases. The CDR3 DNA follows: TGTGCCAGCCGACAGGGAAGGGCTGAAGCTTTCTTT. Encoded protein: CASRQGRAEAFF.

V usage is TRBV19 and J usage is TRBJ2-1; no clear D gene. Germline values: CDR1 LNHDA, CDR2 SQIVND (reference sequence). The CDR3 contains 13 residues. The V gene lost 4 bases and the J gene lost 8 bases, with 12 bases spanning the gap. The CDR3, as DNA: TGTGCCAGTAGTAACCCCCCGGTTCATGAGCAGTTCTTC. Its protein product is CASSNPPVHEQFF.

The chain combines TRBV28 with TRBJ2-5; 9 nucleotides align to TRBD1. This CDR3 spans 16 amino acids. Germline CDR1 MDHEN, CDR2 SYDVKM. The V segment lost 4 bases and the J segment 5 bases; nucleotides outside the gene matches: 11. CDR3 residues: CASSSEPGQGFETQYF. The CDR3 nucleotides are TGTGCCAGCAGTTCCGAACCGGGACAGGGCTTCGAGACCCAGTACTTC.

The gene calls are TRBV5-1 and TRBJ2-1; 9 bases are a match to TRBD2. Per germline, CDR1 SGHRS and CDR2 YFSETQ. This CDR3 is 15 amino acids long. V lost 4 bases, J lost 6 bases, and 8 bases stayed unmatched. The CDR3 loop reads CASSRGQRGANEQFF. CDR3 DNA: TGCGCCAGCAGCCGGGGGCAGCGGGGGGCCAATGAGCAGTTCTTC.